These 13 T cell receptor beta chains came from one sample sequenced in a study of blood T cell repertoires in COVID-19. TCRdb's copy holds only in-frame clones and misses some; the assay was immunoSEQ multiplex PCR. Of 250,000 to 300,000 clones listed, approximately 81% are singletons. The sample was peripheral blood. The source is a man aged 55 to 70 with acute or convalescent COVID-19.

This clone was recorded at least ten times. J is TRBJ2-1 and V is TRBV6-4, with 9 bases identical to TRBD2. J lost 4 bases, V lost 5 bases, and 6 bases had no gene match. The CDR3 is made up of 15 amino acids. Germline CDR1 MRHNA, CDR2 SNTAGT. In DNA form, the CDR3 reads TGTGCCAGCAGTCACGAGACTAGCGGTTACAATGAGCAGTTCTTC. This translates into CASSHETSGYNEQFF.

The table lists this clone with a few counts. CDR3 in amino acids: CASSNLGLAVTYEQYF. Here the CDR3 DNA reads TGTGCCAGCAGTAACCTGGGACTAGCGGTAACCTACGAGCAGTACTTC. The V gene is TRBV2, the J gene TRBJ2-7; 11 bases are a match to TRBD2. V lost 5 bases and J lost 2; bases outside the gene matches: 8. CDR3 length: 16 amino acids. CDR1 is SNHLY and CDR2 is FYNNEI in the germline V gene.

V usage is TRBV7-3 and J usage is TRBJ1-3, with 7 positions matching TRBD1. The V gene's germline CDR1 is SGHTA and CDR2 FQGTGA. J gave up 2 bases and V 5 bases, and 6 bases lay outside the gene matches. CDR3 length: 15 residues. Here the CDR3 DNA reads TGTGCCAGCAGCCCCACAGGGGAAGCTGGAAACACCATATATTTT. Residues: CASSPTGEAGNTIYF. Looking up the rest from reference TRBV7-3 and TRBJ1-3 gives the full variable domain: GAGVSQTPSNKVTEKGKYVELRCDPISGHTALYWYRQSLGQGPEFLIYFQGTGAADDSGLPNDRFFAVRPEGSVSTLKIQRTERGDSAVYLCASSPTGEAGNTIYFGEGSWLTVV.

The chain is built from TRBV29-1 and TRBJ1-2; 7 bases match TRBD1. Germline V gene lookup returns CDR1 SQVTM and CDR2 ANQGSEA. The CDR3 runs to 11 residues. With 7 bases clipped from V and 6 bases from J, the junction kept 5 bases outside the gene matches. CDR3 loop: CSARGLDGYTF. The CDR3 nucleotides are TGCAGCGCGAGGGGGCTTGATGGCTACACCTTC.

This sequence joins TRBV27 and TRBJ1-3; 7 nucleotides align to TRBD1. CDR1 and CDR2 from the germline V gene are MNHEY and SMNVEV (reference sequence). V was pared by 5 bases and J by 2 bases, with 12 bases of the junction left unmatched. The CDR3 sequence is 17 residues long. CDR3 DNA sequence: TGTGCCAGCAGTCCAAACCGACAGGGAATAGCTGGAAACACCATATATTTT. Protein product: CASSPNRQGIAGNTIYF.

This chain joins TRBV5-1 and TRBJ2-7, with TRBD1 matching over 8 bases. V shed 0 bases and J 9 bases; nucleotides not matched to a gene: 8. Germline-derived CDR1 and CDR2 are SGHRS and YFSETQ. CDR3 length: 14 amino acids. CDR3 sequence: CASSLGAGGIGQYF. In DNA, the CDR3 is TGCGCCAGCAGCTTGGGGGCAGGGGGCATCGGGCAGTACTTC.

The CDR3 here is CSVEDLGPGRPYEQYF. CDR3 coding DNA: TGCAGCGTTGAAGATTTGGGGCCAGGGCGCCCCTACGAGCAGTACTTC. The V call is TRBV29-1, the J call TRBJ2-7; the D gene is possibly TRBD1 (5 bases). Germline values: CDR1 SQVTM, CDR2 ANQGSEA. This CDR3 is built from 16 residues. The V end lost 0 bases, the J end lost 2 bases, and 17 bases lay between the germline ends.

The chain employs TRBV18 and TRBJ2-1; 7 nucleotides match TRBD1. The CDR3 loop spans 15 amino acids. Germline V lookup: CDR1 KGHSH, CDR2 LQKENI. The V segment lost 3 bases and the J segment 4 bases; nucleotides outside the gene matches: 6. The CDR3 spells CASSPIQGSYNEQFF. CDR3 nucleotides: TGTGCCAGCTCACCGATACAGGGGTCATACAATGAGCAGTTCTTC.

The gene calls are TRBV7-9 and TRBJ2-4; 13 nucleotides agree with TRBD2. Germline CDR1 is SEHNR and CDR2 is FQNEAQ (reference sequence). The J segment lost 10 bases and the V segment lost 5 bases, leaving 11 bases of the junction unmatched. CDR3 size: 16 residues. The DNA for the CDR3 is TGTGCCAGCAGCCCCGGGACTAGCGGGATAAAGTGGATTCAGTACTTC. This translates into CASSPGTSGIKWIQYF.

The chain recombines TRBV7-8 with TRBJ1-5; TRBD1 is a possible D gene (6 bases). CDR1 SGHVS and CDR2 FQNEAQ come from the germline V gene. The CDR3 covers 16 residues. The germline V and J ends were trimmed by 3 bases and 4 bases, with 16 bases remaining between them. Here the CDR3 DNA reads TGTGCCAGCAGCTTGACAGGTCTCAACGGTAATCAGCCCCAGCATTTT. Protein: CASSLTGLNGNQPQHF. Full variable domain (remainder filled in from reference TRBV7-8 and TRBJ1-5): GAGVSQSPRYKVAKRGQDVALRCDPISGHVSLFWYQQALGQGPEFLTYFQNEAQLDKSGLPSDRFFAERPEGSVSTLKIQRTQQEDSAVYLCASSLTGLNGNQPQHFGDGTRLSIL.

This chain links TRBV6-1 with TRBJ1-6; D may be TRBD1 (5 bases). Trimming took off 0 bases at V and 0 bases at J, with 9 bases between the two ends. Germline lookup yields CDR1 MNHNS and CDR2 SASEGT. The CDR3 contains 17 residues. The CDR3 reads CASSEARANSYNSPLHF. CDR3 DNA: TGTGCCAGCAGTGAAGCCAGGGCTAACTCCTATAATTCACCCCTCCACTTT.

This sequence joins TRBV5-1 and TRBJ2-1, with 10 bases lining up with TRBD2. V was clipped by 4 bases and J by 8 bases; unmatched bases: 6. The CDR3 totals 14 residues. Germline loops: CDR1 SGHRS, CDR2 YFSETQ. DNA of the CDR3: TGCGCCAGCAGCCAACAAGCGGGAGGGCATGAGCAGTTCTTC. This sequence encodes CASSQQAGGHEQFF. The variable domain in full, completed from reference TRBV5-1 and TRBJ2-1, reads KAGVTQTPRYLIKTRGQQVTLSCSPISGHRSVSWYQQTPGQGLQFLFEYFSETQRNKGNFPGRFSGRQFSNSRSEMNVSTLELGDSALYLCASSQQAGGHEQFFGPGTRLTVL.

The chain joins TRBV2 to TRBJ2-7; 9 bases are shared with TRBD1. The CDR3 loop spans 15 amino acids. With V trimmed by 5 bases and J by 2 bases, 7 bases remained unmatched. Germline assignment: CDR1 SNHLY and CDR2 FYNNEI. This CDR3 is CASSYTGTGPYEQYF. For the CDR3, the DNA is TGTGCCAGCAGTTATACCGGGACAGGGCCCTACGAGCAGTACTTC.